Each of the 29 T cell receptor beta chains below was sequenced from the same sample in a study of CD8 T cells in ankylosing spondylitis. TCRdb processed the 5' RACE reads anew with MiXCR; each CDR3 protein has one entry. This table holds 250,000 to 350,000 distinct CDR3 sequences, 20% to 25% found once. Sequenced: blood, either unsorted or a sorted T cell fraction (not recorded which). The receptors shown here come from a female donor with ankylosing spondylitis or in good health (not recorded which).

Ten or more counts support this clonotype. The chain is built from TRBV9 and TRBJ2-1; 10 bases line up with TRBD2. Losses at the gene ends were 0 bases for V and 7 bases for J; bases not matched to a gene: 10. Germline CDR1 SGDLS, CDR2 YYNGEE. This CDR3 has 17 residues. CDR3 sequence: CASSVEAGGPYRNEQFF. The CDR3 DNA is TGTGCCAGCAGCGTAGAAGCGGGAGGGCCCTATAGGAATGAGCAGTTCTTC.

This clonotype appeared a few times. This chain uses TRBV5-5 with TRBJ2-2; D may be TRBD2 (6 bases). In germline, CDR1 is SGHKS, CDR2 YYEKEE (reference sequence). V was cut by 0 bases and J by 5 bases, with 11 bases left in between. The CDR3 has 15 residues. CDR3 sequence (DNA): TGTGCCAGCAGCTTGGTTGGTGCGGGAACCGGGGAGCTGTTTTTT. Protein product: CASSLVGAGTGELFF.

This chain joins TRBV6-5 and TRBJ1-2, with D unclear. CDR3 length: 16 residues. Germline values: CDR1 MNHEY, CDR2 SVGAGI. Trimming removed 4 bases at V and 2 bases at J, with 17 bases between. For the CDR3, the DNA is TGTGCCAGCAGTTTCGGGCGGGCTAGGGCCAACTATGGCTACACCTTC. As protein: CASSFGRARANYGYTF.

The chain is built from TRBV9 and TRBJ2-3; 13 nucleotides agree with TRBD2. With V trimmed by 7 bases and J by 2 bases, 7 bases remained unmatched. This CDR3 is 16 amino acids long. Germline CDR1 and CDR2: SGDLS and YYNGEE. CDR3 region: CASGTGLAGITDTQYF. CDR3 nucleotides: TGTGCCAGCGGGACGGGACTAGCGGGAATCACAGATACGCAGTATTTT. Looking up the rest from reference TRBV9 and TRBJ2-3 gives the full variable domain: DSGVTQTPKHLITATGQRVTLRCSPRSGDLSVYWYQQSLDQGLQFLIQYYNGEERAKGNILERFSAQQFPDLHSELNLSSLELGDSALYFCASGTGLAGITDTQYFGPGTRLTVL.

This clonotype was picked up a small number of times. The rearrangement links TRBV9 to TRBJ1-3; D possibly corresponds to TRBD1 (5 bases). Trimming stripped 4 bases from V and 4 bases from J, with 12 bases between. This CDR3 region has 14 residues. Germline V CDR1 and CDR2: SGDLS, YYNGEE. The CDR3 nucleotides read TGTGCCAGCAGCTCCCCCCAGGGAGGAAACACCATATATTTT. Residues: CASSSPQGGNTIYF.

CDR3 protein: CASRLSTTDTQYF. The CDR3 DNA reads as TGTGCCAGCAGACTCTCGACCACAGATACGCAGTATTTT. This chain connects TRBV7-8 to TRBJ2-3; D not certain. V lost 6 bases and J lost 2, with 9 bases in between. The CDR3 consists of 13 residues. Per germline, CDR1 SGHVS and CDR2 FQNEAQ.

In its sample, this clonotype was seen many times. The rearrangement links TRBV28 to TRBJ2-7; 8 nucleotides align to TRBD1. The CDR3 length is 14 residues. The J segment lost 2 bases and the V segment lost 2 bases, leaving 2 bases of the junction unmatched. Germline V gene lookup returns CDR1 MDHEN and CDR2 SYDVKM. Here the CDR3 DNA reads TGTGCCAGCAGTTTACCAGGGGGCCCCTACGAGCAGTACTTC. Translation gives CASSLPGGPYEQYF.

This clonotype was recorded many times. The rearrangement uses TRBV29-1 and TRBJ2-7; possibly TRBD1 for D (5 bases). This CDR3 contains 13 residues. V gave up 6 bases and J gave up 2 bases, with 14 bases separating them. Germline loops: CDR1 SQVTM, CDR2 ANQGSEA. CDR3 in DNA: TGCAGCGTCGCTAGGAAACAGGCCTACGAGCAGTACTTC. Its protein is CSVARKQAYEQYF.

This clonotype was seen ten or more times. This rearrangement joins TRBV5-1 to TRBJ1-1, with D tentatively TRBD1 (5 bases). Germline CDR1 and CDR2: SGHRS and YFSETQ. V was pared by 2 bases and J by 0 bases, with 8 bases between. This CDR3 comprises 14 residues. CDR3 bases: TGCGCCAGCAGCTTAACAGGACTGAACACTGAAGCTTTCTTT. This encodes CASSLTGLNTEAFF.

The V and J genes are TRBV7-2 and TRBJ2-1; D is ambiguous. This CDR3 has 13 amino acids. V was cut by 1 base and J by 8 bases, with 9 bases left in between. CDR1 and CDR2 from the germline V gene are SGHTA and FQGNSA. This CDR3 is CASSLVPGYEQFF. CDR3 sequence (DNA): TGTGCCAGCAGCTTAGTCCCCGGATATGAGCAGTTCTTC.

This chain's CDR3 is CATSDFDRNYGYTF. The CDR3 DNA is TGTGCCACCAGTGATTTTGACAGGAACTATGGCTACACCTTC. J is TRBJ1-2 and V is TRBV24-1, with D possibly TRBD1 on 6 matching bases. The CDR3 covers 14 residues. V was pared by 1 base and J by 2 bases, with 7 bases between. CDR1 and CDR2 (germline): KGHDR, SFDVKD.

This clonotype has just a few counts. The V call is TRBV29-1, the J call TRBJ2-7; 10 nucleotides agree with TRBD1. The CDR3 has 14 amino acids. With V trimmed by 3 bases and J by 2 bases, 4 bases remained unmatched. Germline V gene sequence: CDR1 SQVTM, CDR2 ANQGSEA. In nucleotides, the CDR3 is TGCAGCGTTGAGGCGGGACAGGGGACCTACGAGCAGTACTTC. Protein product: CSVEAGQGTYEQYF.

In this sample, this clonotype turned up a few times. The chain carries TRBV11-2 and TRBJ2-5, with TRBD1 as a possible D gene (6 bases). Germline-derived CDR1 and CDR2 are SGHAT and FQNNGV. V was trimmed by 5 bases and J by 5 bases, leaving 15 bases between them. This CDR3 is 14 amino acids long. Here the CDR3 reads CASSPIQGRETQYF. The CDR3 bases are TGTGCCAGCAGCCCCATACAGGGTCGCGAGACCCAGTACTTC.

The CDR3, as DNA: TGTGCCAGCTCACCAGCCACTAGCGGGAGAAACGAGCAGTACTTC. Protein sequence: CASSPATSGRNEQYF. The V gene is TRBV18, the J gene TRBJ2-7; TRBD2 matches 11 bases. V lost 2 bases, J lost 5 bases, and 5 bases stayed unmatched. The CDR3 runs 15 residues. In germline, CDR1 is KGHSH, CDR2 LQKENI.

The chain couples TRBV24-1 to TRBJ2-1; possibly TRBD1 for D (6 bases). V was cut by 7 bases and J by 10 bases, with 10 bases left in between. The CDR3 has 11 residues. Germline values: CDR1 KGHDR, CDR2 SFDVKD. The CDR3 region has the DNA TGTGCCACCAGACAGGGAAACGAGCAGTTCTTC. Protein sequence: CATRQGNEQFF.

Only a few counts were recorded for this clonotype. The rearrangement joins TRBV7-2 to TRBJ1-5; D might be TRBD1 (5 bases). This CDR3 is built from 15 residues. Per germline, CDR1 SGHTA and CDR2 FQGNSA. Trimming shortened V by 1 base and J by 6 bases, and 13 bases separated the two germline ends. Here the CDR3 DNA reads TGTGCCAGCAGCTTAGAGTCAGGGTTGCCTCAGCCCCAGCATTTT. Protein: CASSLESGLPQPQHF.

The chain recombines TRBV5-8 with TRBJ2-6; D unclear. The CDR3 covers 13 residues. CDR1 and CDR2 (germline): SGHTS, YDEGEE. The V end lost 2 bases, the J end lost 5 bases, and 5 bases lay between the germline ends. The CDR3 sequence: CASSLTWANVLTF. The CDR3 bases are TGTGCCAGCAGCTTAACCTGGGCCAACGTCCTGACTTTC.

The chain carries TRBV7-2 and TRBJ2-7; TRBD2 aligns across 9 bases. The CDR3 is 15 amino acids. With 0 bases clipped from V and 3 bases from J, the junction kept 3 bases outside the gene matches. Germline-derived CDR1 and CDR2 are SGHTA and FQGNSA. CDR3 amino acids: CASSLASSGNYEQYF. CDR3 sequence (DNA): TGTGCCAGCAGCTTAGCCTCTAGCGGGAACTACGAGCAGTACTTC.

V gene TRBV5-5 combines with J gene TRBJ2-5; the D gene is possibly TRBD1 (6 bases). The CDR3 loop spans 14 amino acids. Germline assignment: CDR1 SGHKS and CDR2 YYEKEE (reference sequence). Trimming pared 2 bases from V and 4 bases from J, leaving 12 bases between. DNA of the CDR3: TGTGCCAGCAGCTTATCAGGGGCCGGAGAGACCCAGTACTTC. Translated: CASSLSGAGETQYF. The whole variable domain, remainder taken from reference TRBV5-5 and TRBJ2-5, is DAGVTQSPTHLIKTRGQQVTLRCSPISGHKSVSWYQQVLGQGPQFIFQYYEKEERGRGNFPDRFSARQFPNYSSELNVNALLLGDSALYLCASSLSGAGETQYFGPGTRLLVL.

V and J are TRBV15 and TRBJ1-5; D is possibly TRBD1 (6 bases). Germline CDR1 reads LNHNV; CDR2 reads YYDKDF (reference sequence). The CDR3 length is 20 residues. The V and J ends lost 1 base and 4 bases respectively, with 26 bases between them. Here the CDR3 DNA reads TGTGCCACCAGCAGAGTATTCCAACGTGGGGGCCGAATAGCAAATCAGCCCCAGCATTTT. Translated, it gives CATSRVFQRGGRIANQPQHF.

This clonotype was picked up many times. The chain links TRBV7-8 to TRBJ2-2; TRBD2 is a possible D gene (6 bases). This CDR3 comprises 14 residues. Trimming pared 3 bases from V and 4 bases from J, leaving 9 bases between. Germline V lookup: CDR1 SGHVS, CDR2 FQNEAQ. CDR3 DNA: TGTGCCAGCAGCTTTACGGGAGTCACCGGGGAGCTGTTTTTT. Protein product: CASSFTGVTGELFF. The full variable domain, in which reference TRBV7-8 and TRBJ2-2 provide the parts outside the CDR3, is GAGVSQSPRYKVAKRGQDVALRCDPISGHVSLFWYQQALGQGPEFLTYFQNEAQLDKSGLPSDRFFAERPEGSVSTLKIQRTQQEDSAVYLCASSFTGVTGELFFGEGSRLTVL.

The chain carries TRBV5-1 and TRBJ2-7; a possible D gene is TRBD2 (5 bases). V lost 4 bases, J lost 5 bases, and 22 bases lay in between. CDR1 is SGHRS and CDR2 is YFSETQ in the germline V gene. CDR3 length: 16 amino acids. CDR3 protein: CASSLEASSPGHEQYF. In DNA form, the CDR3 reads TGCGCCAGCAGCCTGGAGGCCTCTTCCCCCGGCCACGAGCAGTACTTC.

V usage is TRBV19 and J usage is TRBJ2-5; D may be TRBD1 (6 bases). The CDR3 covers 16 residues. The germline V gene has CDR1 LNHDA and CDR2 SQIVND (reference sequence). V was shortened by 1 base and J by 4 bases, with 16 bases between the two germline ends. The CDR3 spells CASSIGGQPERETQYF. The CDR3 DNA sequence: TGTGCCAGTAGTATAGGTGGACAGCCTGAGAGAGAGACCCAGTACTTC.

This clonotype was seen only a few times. The CDR3 region has the DNA TGCAGTGCTAGAGATATCGGGGCGGGAGGCACAGATACGCAGTATTTT. Translated: CSARDIGAGGTDTQYF. This chain uses TRBV20-1 with TRBJ2-3; 7 bases align to TRBD2. The CDR3 loop spans 16 amino acids. The germline CDR1 and CDR2 sequences are DFQATT and SNEGSKA (reference sequence). After removal of 0 bases from V and 1 base from J, the junction contained 7 bases not matched to a gene.

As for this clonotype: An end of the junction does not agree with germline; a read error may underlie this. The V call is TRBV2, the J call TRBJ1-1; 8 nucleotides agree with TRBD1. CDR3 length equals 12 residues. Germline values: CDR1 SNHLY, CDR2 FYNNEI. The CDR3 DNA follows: TGTACCAGCGGACAGGGAAAAACTGAAGCTTTCTTT. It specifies CTSGQGKTEAFF.

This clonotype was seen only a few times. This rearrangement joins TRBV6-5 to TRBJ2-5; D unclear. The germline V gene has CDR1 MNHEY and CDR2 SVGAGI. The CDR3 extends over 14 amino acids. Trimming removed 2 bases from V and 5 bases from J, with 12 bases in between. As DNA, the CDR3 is TGTGCCAGCAGTTACGAGAACTACCCCGAGACCCAGTACTTC. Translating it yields CASSYENYPETQYF.

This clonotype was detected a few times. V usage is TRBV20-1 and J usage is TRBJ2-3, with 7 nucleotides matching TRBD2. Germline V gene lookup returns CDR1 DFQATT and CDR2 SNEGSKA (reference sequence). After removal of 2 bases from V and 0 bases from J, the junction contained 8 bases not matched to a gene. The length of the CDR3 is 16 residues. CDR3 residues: CSARRASGGSTDTQYF. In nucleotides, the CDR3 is TGCAGTGCTAGAAGGGCTAGCGGAGGTAGCACAGATACGCAGTATTTT.

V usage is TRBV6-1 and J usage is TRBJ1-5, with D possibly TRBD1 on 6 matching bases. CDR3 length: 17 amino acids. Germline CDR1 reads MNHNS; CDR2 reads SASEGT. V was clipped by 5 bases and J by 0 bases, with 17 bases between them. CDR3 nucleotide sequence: TGTGCCAGCAGTACCAGATCGGGGGCGGGTAGCAATCAGCCCCAGCATTTT. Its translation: CASSTRSGAGSNQPQHF.

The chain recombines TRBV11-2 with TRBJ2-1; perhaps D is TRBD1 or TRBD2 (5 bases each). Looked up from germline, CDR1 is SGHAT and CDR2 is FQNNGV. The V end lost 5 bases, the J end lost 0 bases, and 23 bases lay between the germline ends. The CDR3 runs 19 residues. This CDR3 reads CASSQRGGTPWSSYNEQFF. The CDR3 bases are TGTGCCAGCAGCCAGAGAGGTGGGACGCCCTGGAGCTCCTACAATGAGCAGTTCTTC.